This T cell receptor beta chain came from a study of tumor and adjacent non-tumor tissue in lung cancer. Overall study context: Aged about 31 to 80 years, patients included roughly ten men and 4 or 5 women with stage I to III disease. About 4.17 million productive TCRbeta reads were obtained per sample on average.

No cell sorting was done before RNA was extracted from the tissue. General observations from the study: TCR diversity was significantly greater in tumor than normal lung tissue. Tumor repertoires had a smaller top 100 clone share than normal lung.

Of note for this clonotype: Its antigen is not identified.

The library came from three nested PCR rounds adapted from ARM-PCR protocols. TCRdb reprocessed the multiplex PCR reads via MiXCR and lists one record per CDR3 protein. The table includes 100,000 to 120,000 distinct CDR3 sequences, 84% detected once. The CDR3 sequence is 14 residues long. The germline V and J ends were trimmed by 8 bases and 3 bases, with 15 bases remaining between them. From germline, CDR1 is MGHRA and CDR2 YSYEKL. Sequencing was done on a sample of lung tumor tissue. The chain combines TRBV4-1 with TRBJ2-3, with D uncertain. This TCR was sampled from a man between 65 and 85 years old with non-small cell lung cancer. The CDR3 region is CASCRAVSTDTQYF. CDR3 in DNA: TGCGCCAGCTGCCGAGCTGTCTCTACAGATACGCAGTATTTT.